Described below is a single TCR beta chain sequence and its context. Its antigen is unknown. This sample is drawn from a study of T cell responses to AZD1222 COVID-19 vaccine. General study findings and limits: Just a handful of AZD1222 recipients tested seropositive at baseline.

The CDR3 loop spans 15 amino acids. Germline CDR1 reads MNHEY; CDR2 reads SMNVEV (reference sequence). The V end was cut by 0 bases, the J end by 2 bases, with 8 bases between. Using immunoSEQ multiplex PCR, the repertoire was profiled, and TCRdb retains in-frame clones only, with some absent. Of roughly 100,000 clones listed, roughly 83% are singletons. The receptor's source is an adult in good health. The J gene is TRBJ1-5, the V gene TRBV27; D gene unclear. This material consisted of peripheral blood, taken on day 0 of AZD1222 vaccination. The CDR3 loop is CASSLSALGNQPQHF. DNA of the CDR3: TGTGCCAGCAGTTTATCAGCCCTCGGCAATCAGCCCCAGCATTTT.